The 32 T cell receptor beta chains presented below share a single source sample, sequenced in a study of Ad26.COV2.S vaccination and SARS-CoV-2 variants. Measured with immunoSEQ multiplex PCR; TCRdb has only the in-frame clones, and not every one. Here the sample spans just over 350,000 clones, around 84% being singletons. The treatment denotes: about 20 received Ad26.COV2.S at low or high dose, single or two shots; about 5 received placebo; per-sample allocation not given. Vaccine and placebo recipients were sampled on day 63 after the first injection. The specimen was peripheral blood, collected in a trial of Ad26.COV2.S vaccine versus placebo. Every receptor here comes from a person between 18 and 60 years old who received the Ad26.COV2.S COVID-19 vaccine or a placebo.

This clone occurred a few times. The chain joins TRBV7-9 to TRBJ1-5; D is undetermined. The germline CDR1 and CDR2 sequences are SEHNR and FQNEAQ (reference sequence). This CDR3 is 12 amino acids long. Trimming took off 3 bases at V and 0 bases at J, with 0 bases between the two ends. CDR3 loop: CASSFSNQPQHF. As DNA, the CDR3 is TGTGCCAGCAGCTTTAGCAATCAGCCCCAGCATTTT.

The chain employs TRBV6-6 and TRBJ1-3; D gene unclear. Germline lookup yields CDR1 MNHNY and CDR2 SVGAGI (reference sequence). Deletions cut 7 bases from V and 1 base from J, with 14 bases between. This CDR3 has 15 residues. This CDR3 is CASTPWPASGNTIYF. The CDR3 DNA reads TGTGCCAGCACCCCATGGCCAGCGTCTGGAAACACCATATATTTT.

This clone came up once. CDR3 DNA: TGTGCCAGCAGCGGAGAGACGGGAGTGGCTTCACCCCTCCACTTT. Translating it yields CASSGETGVASPLHF. The chain joins TRBV9 to TRBJ1-6; D uncertain. The CDR3 is 15 amino acids. The V and J ends lost 3 bases and 9 bases respectively, with 16 bases between them. Germline CDR1 and CDR2: SGDLS and YYNGEE.

The CDR3 here is CATTLGLITVNTEAFF. The CDR3 region has the DNA TGTGCCACCACGCTGGGGCTCATTACCGTGAACACTGAAGCTTTCTTT. This rearrangement joins TRBV15 to TRBJ1-1; D possibly corresponds to TRBD1 (5 bases). The CDR3 spans 16 residues. The V gene lost 7 bases and the J gene lost 0 bases, with 18 bases spanning the gap. Germline CDR1 LNHNV, CDR2 YYDKDF (reference sequence).

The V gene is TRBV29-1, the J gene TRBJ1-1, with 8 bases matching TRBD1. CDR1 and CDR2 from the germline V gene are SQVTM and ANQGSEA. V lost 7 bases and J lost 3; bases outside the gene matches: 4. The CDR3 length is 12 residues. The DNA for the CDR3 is TGCAGCGCCGGGACAGGTCACACTGAAGCTTTCTTT. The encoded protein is CSAGTGHTEAFF.

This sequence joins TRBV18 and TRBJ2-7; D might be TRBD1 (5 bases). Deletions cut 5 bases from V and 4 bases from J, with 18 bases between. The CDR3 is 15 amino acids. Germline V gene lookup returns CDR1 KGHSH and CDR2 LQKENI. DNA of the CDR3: TGTGCCAGCTCAACACAATCCGGACACCCATACGAGCAGTACTTC. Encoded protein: CASSTQSGHPYEQYF.

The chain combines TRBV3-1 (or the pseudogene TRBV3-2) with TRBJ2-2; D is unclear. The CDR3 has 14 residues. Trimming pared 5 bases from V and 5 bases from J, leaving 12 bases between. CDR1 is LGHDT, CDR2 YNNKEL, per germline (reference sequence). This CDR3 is CASSDLAGTGELFF. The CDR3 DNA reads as TGTGCCAGCAGCGACCTGGCTGGGACCGGGGAGCTGTTTTTT.

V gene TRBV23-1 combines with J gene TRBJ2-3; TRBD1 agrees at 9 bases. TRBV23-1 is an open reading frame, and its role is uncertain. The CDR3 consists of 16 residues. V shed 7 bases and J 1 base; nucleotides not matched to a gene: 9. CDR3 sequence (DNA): TGCGCCAGCAACATCGTCCGGGACAGGGGCACAGATACGCAGTATTTT. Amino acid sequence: CASNIVRDRGTDTQYF.

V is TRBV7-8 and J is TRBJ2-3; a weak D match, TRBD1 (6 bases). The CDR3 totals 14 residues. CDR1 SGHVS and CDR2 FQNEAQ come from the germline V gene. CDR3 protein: CASKGEWGTDTQYF. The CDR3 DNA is TGTGCTTCGAAGGGGGAGTGGGGCACAGATACGCAGTATTTT.

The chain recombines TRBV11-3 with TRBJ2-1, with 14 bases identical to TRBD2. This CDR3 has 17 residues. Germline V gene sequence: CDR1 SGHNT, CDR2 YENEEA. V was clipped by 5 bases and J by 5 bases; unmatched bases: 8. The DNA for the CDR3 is TGTGCCAGCAGCGAGAGACTAGCGGGAGGGCCGGACAATGAGCAGTTCTTC. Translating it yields CASSERLAGGPDNEQFF.

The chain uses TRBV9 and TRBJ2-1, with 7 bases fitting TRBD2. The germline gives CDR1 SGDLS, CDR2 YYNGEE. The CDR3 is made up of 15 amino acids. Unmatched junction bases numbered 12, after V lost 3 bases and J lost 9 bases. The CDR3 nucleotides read TGTGCCAGCAGCGGCCTCGGGACTACCTACGGTGAGCAGTTCTTC. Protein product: CASSGLGTTYGEQFF.

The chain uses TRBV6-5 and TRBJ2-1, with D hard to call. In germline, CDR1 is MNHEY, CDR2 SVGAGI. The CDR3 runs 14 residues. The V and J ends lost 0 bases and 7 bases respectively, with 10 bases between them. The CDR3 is CASSYSGRGNEQFF. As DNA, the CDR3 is TGTGCCAGCAGTTACTCGGGTCGAGGAAATGAGCAGTTCTTC.

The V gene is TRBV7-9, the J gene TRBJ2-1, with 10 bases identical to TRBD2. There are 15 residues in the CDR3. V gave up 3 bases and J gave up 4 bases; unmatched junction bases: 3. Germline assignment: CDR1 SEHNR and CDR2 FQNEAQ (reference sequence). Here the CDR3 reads CASSFPSGGYNEQFF. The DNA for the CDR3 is TGTGCCAGCAGCTTTCCTAGCGGGGGTTACAATGAGCAGTTCTTC. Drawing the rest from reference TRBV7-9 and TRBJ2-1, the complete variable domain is DTGVSQNPRHKITKRGQNVTFRCDPISEHNRLYWYRQTLGQGPEFLTYFQNEAQLEKSRLLSDRFSAERPKGSFSTLEIQRTEQGDSAMYLCASSFPSGGYNEQFFGPGTRLTVL.

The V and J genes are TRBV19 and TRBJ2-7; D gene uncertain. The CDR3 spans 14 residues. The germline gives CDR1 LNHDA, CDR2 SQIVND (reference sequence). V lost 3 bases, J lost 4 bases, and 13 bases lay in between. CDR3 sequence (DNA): TGTGCCAGTAGTATCGGACGGGCGTCTTACGAGCAGTACTTC. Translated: CASSIGRASYEQYF.

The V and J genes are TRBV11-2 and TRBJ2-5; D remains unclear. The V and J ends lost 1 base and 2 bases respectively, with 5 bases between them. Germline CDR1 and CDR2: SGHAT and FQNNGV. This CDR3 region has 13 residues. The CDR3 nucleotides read TGTGCCAGCAGCTTAGCCAGTCAAGAGACCCAGTACTTC. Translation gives CASSLASQETQYF. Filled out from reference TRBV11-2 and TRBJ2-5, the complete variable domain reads EAGVAQSPRYKIIEKRQSVAFWCNPISGHATLYWYQQILGQGPKLLIQFQNNGVVDDSQLPKDRFSAERLKGVDSTLKIQPAKLEDSAVYLCASSLASQETQYFGPGTRLLVL.

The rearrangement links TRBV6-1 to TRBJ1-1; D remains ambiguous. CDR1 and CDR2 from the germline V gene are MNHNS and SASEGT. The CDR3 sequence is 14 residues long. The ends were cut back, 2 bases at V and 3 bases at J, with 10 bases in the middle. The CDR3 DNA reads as TGTGCCAGCAGTGAACAATCCTGGGACACTGAAGCTTTCTTT. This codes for CASSEQSWDTEAFF.

The DNA for the CDR3 is TGTGCCAGCAGCCCAAGCCTACAGAACACTGAAGCTTTCTTT. Its protein product is CASSPSLQNTEAFF. The chain employs TRBV3-1 (or the pseudogene TRBV3-2) and TRBJ1-1; D is undetermined. Germline V CDR1 and CDR2: LGHDT, YNNKEL (reference sequence). This CDR3 contains 14 residues. With 4 bases removed from V and 1 base from J, the gap between germline ends came to 10 bases.

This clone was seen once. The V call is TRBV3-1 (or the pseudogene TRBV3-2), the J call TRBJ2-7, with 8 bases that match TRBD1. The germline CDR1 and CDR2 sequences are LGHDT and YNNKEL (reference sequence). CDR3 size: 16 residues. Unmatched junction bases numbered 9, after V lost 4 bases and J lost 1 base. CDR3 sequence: CASSLGDRPISYEQYF. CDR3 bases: TGTGCCAGCAGCCTTGGGGACAGGCCTATTTCCTACGAGCAGTACTTC.

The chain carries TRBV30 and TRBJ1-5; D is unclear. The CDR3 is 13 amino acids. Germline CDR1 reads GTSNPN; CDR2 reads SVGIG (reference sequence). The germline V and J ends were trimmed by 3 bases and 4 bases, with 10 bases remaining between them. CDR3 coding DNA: TGTGCCTGGAGATCACAGAATAATCAGCCCCAGCATTTT. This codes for CAWRSQNNQPQHF.

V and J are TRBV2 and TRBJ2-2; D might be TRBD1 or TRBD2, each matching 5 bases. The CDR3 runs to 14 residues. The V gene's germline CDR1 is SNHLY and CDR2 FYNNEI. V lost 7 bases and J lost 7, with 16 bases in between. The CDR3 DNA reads TGTGCCAGCACCGAGGTGAGGGGCGGCGGGGAGCTGTTTTTT. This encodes CASTEVRGGGELFF. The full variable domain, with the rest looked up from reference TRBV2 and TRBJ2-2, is EPEVTQTPSHQVTQMGQEVILRCVPISNHLYFYWYRQILGQKVEFLVSFYNNEISEKSEIFDDQFSVERPDGSNFTLKIRSTKLEDSAMYFCASTEVRGGGELFFGEGSRLTVL.

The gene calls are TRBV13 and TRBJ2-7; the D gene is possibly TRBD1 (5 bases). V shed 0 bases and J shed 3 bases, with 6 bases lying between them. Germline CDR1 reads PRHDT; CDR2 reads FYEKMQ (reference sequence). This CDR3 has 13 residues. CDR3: CASSLGDSYEQYF. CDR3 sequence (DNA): TGTGCCAGCAGCTTAGGAGACAGCTACGAGCAGTACTTC.

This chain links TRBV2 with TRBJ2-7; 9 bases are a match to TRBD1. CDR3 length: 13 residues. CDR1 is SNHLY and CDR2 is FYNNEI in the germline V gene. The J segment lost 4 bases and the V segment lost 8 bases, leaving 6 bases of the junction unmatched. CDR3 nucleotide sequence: TGTGCCAGCTCCGGGACAGGGAAGTACGAGCAGTACTTC. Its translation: CASSGTGKYEQYF. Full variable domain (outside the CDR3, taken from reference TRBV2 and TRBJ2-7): EPEVTQTPSHQVTQMGQEVILRCVPISNHLYFYWYRQILGQKVEFLVSFYNNEISEKSEIFDDQFSVERPDGSNFTLKIRSTKLEDSAMYFCASSGTGKYEQYFGPGTRLTVT.

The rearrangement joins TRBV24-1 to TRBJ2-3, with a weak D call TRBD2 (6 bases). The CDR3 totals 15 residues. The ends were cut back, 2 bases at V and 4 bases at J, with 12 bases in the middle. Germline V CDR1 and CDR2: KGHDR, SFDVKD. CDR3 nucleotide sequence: TGTGCCACCAGTGATTCCGGGAGAGGGGCAGATACGCAGTATTTT. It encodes CATSDSGRGADTQYF.

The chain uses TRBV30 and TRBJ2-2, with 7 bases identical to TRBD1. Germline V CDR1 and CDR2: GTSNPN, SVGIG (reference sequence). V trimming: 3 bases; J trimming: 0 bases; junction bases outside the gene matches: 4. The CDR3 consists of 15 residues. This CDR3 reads CAWRKDRANTGELFF. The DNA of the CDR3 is TGTGCCTGGAGGAAAGACAGGGCGAACACCGGGGAGCTGTTTTTT.

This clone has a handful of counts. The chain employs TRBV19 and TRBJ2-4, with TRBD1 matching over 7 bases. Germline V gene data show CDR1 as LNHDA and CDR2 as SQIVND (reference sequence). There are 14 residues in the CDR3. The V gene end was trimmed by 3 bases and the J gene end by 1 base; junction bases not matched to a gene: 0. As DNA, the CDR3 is TGTGCCAGTAGTATGGACAGGGCCAAAAACATTCAGTACTTC. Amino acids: CASSMDRAKNIQYF.

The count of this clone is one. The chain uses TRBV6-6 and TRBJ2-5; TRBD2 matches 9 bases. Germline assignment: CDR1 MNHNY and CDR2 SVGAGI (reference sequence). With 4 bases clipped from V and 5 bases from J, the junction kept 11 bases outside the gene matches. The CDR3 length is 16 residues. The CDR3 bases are TGTGCCAGCAGTTCCATAGGCGGGGGGGCCGATGAGACCCAGTACTTC. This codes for CASSSIGGGADETQYF.

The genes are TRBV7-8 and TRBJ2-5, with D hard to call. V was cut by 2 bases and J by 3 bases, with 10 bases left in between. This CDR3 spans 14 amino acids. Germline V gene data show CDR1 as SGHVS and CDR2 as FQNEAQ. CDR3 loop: CASSLFKGEETQYF. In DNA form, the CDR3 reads TGTGCCAGCAGCTTATTCAAAGGCGAAGAGACCCAGTACTTC. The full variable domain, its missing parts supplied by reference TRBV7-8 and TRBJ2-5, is GAGVSQSPRYKVAKRGQDVALRCDPISGHVSLFWYQQALGQGPEFLTYFQNEAQLDKSGLPSDRFFAERPEGSVSTLKIQRTQQEDSAVYLCASSLFKGEETQYFGPGTRLLVL.

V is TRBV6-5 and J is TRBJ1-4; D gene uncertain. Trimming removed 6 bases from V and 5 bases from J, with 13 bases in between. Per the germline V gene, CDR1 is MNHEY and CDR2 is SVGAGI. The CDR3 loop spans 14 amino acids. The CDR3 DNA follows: TGTGCCAGCAGCGCTGGAACTGTCAATGAAAAACTGTTTTTT. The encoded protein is CASSAGTVNEKLFF.

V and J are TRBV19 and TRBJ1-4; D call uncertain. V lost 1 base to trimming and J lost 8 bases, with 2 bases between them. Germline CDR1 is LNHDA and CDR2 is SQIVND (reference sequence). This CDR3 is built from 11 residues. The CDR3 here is CASSIAEKLFF. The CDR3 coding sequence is TGTGCCAGTAGTATAGCCGAAAAACTGTTTTTT.

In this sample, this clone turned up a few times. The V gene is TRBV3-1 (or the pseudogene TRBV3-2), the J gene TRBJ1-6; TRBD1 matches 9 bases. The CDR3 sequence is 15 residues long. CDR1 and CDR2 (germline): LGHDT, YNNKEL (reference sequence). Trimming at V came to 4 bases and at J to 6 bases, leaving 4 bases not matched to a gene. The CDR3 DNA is TGTGCCAGCAGCCGGCGGACAGGGGTTAATTCACCCCTCCACTTT. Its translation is CASSRRTGVNSPLHF.

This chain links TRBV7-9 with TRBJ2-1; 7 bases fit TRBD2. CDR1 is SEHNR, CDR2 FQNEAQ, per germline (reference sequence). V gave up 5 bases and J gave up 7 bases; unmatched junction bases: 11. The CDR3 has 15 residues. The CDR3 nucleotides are TGTGCCAGCAGCCCTGTGGGACTATACCGGAATGAGCAGTTCTTC. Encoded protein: CASSPVGLYRNEQFF.

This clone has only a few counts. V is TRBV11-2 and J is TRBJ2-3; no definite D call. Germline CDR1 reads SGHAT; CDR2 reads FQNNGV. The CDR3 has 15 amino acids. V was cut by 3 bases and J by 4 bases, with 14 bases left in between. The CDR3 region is CASSFSYQGSDTQYF. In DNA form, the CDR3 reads TGTGCCAGCAGCTTCTCCTACCAAGGGTCAGATACGCAGTATTTT.